This entry concerns a single T cell receptor (beta chain). There is no known antigen for this receptor. Base-call qualities are not available, and no considerably larger clone is one nucleotide away. The sample belongs to a study of cytomegalovirus exposure and HLA in healthy donors (TCRdb year 2017). Context from the whole study: An earlier analysis of 587 of the donors reported roughly 300 Gb of sequence data and 95 million to 140 million unique TCR beta sequences obtained from 150 million to 200 million T cells. An early release covering some 640 HLA-typed donors comprised 300 to 350 gigabases of sequencing data and some 79 million unique TCR sequences. Of the approximately 400 genotyped donors, roughly 80% were placed in the genetic ancestry cluster associated with self-reported Caucasian donors. The study was designed to test whether signatures of past pathogen exposure could be identified by cataloging public T cell receptors. The study profiled the T cell repertoires of 500 to 800 subjects by immunosequencing and related them to cytomegalovirus serostatus. Along with the roughly 710-subject first cohort, a separate validation cohort of over a hundred different subjects was used. To predict cytomegalovirus infection status, the study combined high-throughput TCR immunosequencing, statistical association of individual TCRs with disease status, and machine learning. A later analysis re-examined previously published TCR beta repertoires from more than 550 donors and added high-resolution HLA genotyping to investigate patterns of TCR occurrence. Rather than using new phenotypic data, the later analysis identified candidate immune exposures from TCR beta sequences and from how often those sequences occurred across donors. An earlier analysis of some 500 of the donors used high-throughput TCR beta sequencing to judge whether each TCR beta V gene segment behaved as functional or pseudogenic. Donor age, sex, ethnicity and CMV serostatus were collected together with the repertoire data. In a later genetic analysis, genome-wide SNP genotypes for about three fifths of the roughly 670 donors were used, and that subset was treated as a discovery cohort. Every repertoire in the discovery cohort had been generated on one and the same sequencing platform. HLA typing covered class I and class II loci at four-digit resolution. The number of donors typed differed by locus, with 629-630 for A, B, C, DRB1 and DQB1, around 500 for DQA1, 606 for DPA1, and about 450 for DPB1. About five DR-DQ haplotypes were treated as single units for association and clustering because of strong linkage in the cohort. Among roughly 370 genotyped donors of the cohort, an average of approximately 230,000 unique TCR beta nucleotide sequences were sequenced per donor, roughly 18% of them non-productive.

The cohort consisted of approximately 670 healthy bone marrow donors. At the time of sampling, every cohort member was nominally healthy, though immune exposures that went unrecorded were likely present. The donor tested CMV seropositive and was one of the 289 seropositive cohort members. Each donor provided a peripheral blood sample, and peripheral blood mononuclear cells were used for TCR beta sequencing. The Qiagen DNeasy Blood Extraction Kit was used to extract genomic DNA from the blood cell samples. The junction shows trimming of 0 bases on V and 5 bases on J, plus 13 bases between the germline ends. For CDR1 and CDR2, the germline V gene lists LGHNA and YNFKEQ. The CDR3 starts with the cysteine, ends with the phenylalanine, and has 15 residues. Solely the CDR3 DNA is kept, with 45 bases framed from the first base. The protocol used for the library was the immunoSEQ multiplex PCR assay. For the multiplex PCR, a mixture combining 60 forward primers for TCR Vbeta segments and 13 reverse primers for TCR Jbeta segments was used. Amplification of the CDR3 region of rearranged TCR beta genes was performed with a multiplex PCR assay on genomic DNA. On the Illumina HiSeq System, the amplified TCR beta libraries were sequenced as 87-base-pair reads. The original pipeline was this. Across the roughly 600 repertoires, a later analysis counted some 81 million unique TCR beta chains, roughly 11 million of which were shared by at least two donors. Raw reads were error-corrected and collapsed into unique sequences by a nearest-neighbor algorithm in which closely related sequences were merged to remove PCR and sequencing errors. To assign V, D and J gene segments, CDR3 sequences were aligned to IMGT reference sequences. Each retained sequence needed at least a six-nucleotide match to both a V gene segment and a J gene segment. Rearrangements were classified as productive when the CDR3 lacked stop codons and remained in frame with V and J, and all other rearrangements were classified as non-productive. Following IMGT convention, CDR3 was defined as the stretch from the second conserved V-encoded cysteine to the conserved J-encoded phenylalanine. In an earlier analysis of more than 550 of the donors, sequences lacking an unambiguous match to a single V gene segment were excluded. An earlier analysis of several hundred of the donors called V segments functional above 56.7% productive rearrangements and segregating when the between-donor standard deviation exceeded 5%. A statistical classification framework was built for diagnosing cytomegalovirus status from the catalog of TCR beta chain sequences. In a later analysis, V and J genes were assigned by comparing TCR nucleotide sequences against IMGT/GENE-DB human TR gene sequences. A later analysis assigned CDR3 sequences and most-parsimonious VDJ recombination scenarios with the TCRdist pipeline. A later analysis defined each TCR beta chain by its CDR3 amino acid sequence plus V-gene family, and excluded reads lacking a unique V-gene family. To address suspected cross-contamination and a sequencing artifact, a later analysis removed a few hundred highly shared, low-generation-probability nucleotide sequences. In a later analysis, a clonal expansion index was calculated for each public chain from normalized within-repertoire ranks of inferred template counts. In a later analysis, generation probabilities were computed with a VDJ recombination model fitted to out-of-frame rearrangements, and the resulting probabilities were checked against IGoR. A later analysis scored TCR-TCR, TCR-HLA and TCR-CMV co-occurrence with hypergeometric tests, applying a repertoire-size bias correction to TCR pairs. In a later analysis, false discovery rates were estimated by permuting HLA or CMV assignments 20 times. In a later analysis, co-occurring TCRs were grouped using DBSCAN, and TCRdist sequence similarity was added for clustering within HLA-allele-positive subsets. Co-occurrence clustering excluded repertoires with fewer than 30,000 or more than 120,000 public chains, plus five with anomalous nucleotide sharing. The table comes from immuneACCESS by way of TCRdb, which keeps in-frame sequences with V and J called. Part of the clones is missing from these tables; in studies checked, under half for an unresolved V gene and the rest for unknown reasons. The DNA gave D and trimming, while V, J and clone size come from that table. The sample table contains approximately 72,000 clones; only one count was recorded for 60% to 85% of them. The ten biggest clones cover less than 7% of the sample.

Results and caveats for the whole study, not just this receptor: A further reported finding was that TCR beta sequences accurately predicted the HLA-A and HLA-B alleles for most subjects in the first cohort. A later analysis found that most CMV-associated TCR beta chains appeared HLA-restricted, with HLA associations seemingly driven largely by CMV exposure. In a later analysis, HLA-associated TCR beta chains showed more clonal expansion and lower generation probabilities than non-associated chains that were equally common. In a later analysis, several top co-occurrence clusters were reported to appear linked to parvovirus B19, influenza, CMV and Epstein-Barr virus. According to the authors, the approach could potentially be generalized to other disease states and immunological phenotypes. Because HLA typing was unavailable for some donors at each locus, only the typed subset was used in association tests. About 15 rarely observed V segments, including chromosome 9 orphons, were excluded from the earlier analysis of about 600 of the donors because counts were too low. Compared with the approximately 700-donor mean, donors in an Asian-associated ancestry cluster had fewer N-insertions in productive TCRs, according to a later genetic analysis. The only immune exposure information available for the cohort was CMV serostatus. The sequencing pipeline was judged likely to have produced a cluster of highly shared sequence variants as a technical artifact. Broadly in line with IMGT annotations, most TCR beta V segments showed up in productive rearrangements about 87% or about 30% of the time in an earlier analysis of about 500 of the donors. In a later analysis, 15,000 to 20,000 TCR beta sequences were associated with specific HLA alleles at a false discovery rate of 0.05. While some public TCRs were present in many individuals, most TCR sequences turned up only very rarely across donors. The classifier was reported to diagnose cytomegalovirus status with high specificity and sensitivity in both the original cohort and the validation cohort. The study gave a list of roughly 150 TCR beta chains associated with cytomegalovirus. Assigning TCR associations to individual alleles was difficult when HLA alleles, especially DR and DQ, strongly co-occurred. Some IMGT-functional V segments, including TRBV6-2 and TRBV6-3, could not be told apart with the 87-base-pair reads, so those segments were excluded. In a later analysis, TCR association rates were found to vary across HLA loci, with the most associated TCRs seen for DRB1 alleles and the fewest for HLA-C alleles. Correlated functional status among segregating V segments might reflect linkage disequilibrium, but an unknown experimental factor could not be ruled out. The cohort was sequenced for TCR beta chains only, and without alpha or paired-chain data the features that could be detected were limited. In a later genetic analysis, a missense DCLRE1C variant was associated with V-gene and J-gene trimming of TCR beta chains, and the association was replicated in an independent cohort. Sequencing depth was assumed to be roughly uniform across donors in the presence/absence analyses, though that assumption may not hold. A few of the identified cytomegalovirus-associated TCR beta chains were confirmed in vitro to be specific for cytomegalovirus antigens.

Source material: PBMCs. The rearrangement combines TRBV4-2 with TRBJ1-1; a tentative D match to TRBD1 spans 5 bases. This TCR came from a male donor in good health and CMV-seropositive. The DNA sequence is as follows: TGTGCCAGCAGCCAAGAAGGGACGGGGGGGACTGAAGCTTTCTTT. Its protein product is CASSQEGTGGTEAFF.